This entry lists 3 T cell receptor beta chains sequenced from one sample in a study of T cells in Graves' hyperthyroidism and ophthalmopathy. From RNA transcripts, TCR beta CDR3 regions were amplified. Initially, a first-round RT-PCR of the TCR CDR3 employed the HTBI primer set. TCRdb used MiXCR to reprocess the multiplex PCR reads, holding one entry per CDR3 protein. Here the sample spans hundreds of thousands of distinct CDR3 sequences, roughly 14% being singletons. The sample taken for sequencing was blood. Every receptor here comes from a woman in her thirties or forties with Graves' ophthalmopathy.

This clonotype has at least ten counts. The chain joins TRBV7-8 to TRBJ1-1; maybe TRBD1 (5 bases). V was shortened by 6 bases and J by 4 bases, with 21 bases between the two germline ends. The CDR3 has 16 residues. CDR1 is SGHVS, CDR2 FQNEAQ, per germline. The CDR3 here is CASSIRSTGGGTEAFF. CDR3 in DNA: TGTGCCAGCAGTATCAGATCGACCGGGGGTGGCACTGAAGCTTTCTTT.

This clonotype was seen ten or more times. This rearrangement joins TRBV4-1 to TRBJ1-1, with 7 positions matching TRBD1. The junction had 9 bases not matched to a gene; V was cut back by 4 bases and J by 4 bases. CDR3 length: 15 amino acids. Germline CDR1 reads MGHRA; CDR2 reads YSYEKL. CDR3 protein: CASSLLPTGSTEAFF. For the CDR3, the DNA is TGCGCCAGCAGCCTCCTCCCGACAGGGTCCACTGAAGCTTTCTTT.

The sample holds many counts of this clonotype. This chain connects TRBV12-3 or TRBV12-4 to TRBJ2-2; possibly TRBD1 for D (5 bases). The germline V and J ends were trimmed by 3 bases and 0 bases, with 14 bases remaining between them. This CDR3 is 17 amino acids long. The CDR3 coding sequence is TGTGCCAGCAGTTTGTTCAGGGCGCCCGCGAACACCGGGGAGCTGTTTTTT. Translating it yields CASSLFRAPANTGELFF.